These T cell receptor beta chains were read from a single sample in a study of T cells in Graves' hyperthyroidism and ophthalmopathy. TCRdb re-analysed the multiplex PCR reads in MiXCR, keeping a single row per CDR3 protein. The table lists 500,000 to 750,000 distinct CDR3 sequences, about 45% of them singletons. The sequenced sample was peripheral blood or thyroid tissue (not recorded which). Every receptor here comes from a woman aged 18-29 years with Graves' hyperthyroidism. Each CDR3 is given with its conserved first and last residue. D genes are given only for firm matches. Not all rows give a size; the values are once, few, many and, for expanded clones, a class.

CDR3 DNA	CDR3 protein	V gene	J gene	clone size	D gene
TGTGCCAGCAGCCAAGCAGTGGGGTATGGCTACACCTTC	CASSQAVGYGYTF	TRBV3-1	TRBJ1-2	.	.
TGCGCCAGCAGCCGAGGGACAGTTCTGAGGTATGGCTACACCTTC	CASSRGTVLRYGYTF	TRBV4-1	TRBJ1-2	few	TRBD1
TGCAGCGTTAAGGGAGGTCCCACCGGGGAGCTGTTTTTT	CSVKGGPTGELFF	TRBV29-1	TRBJ2-2	.	.
TGTGCCAGCAGCGGGACGGAGGACTATAGCAATCAGCCCCAGCATTTT	CASSGTEDYSNQPQHF	TRBV5-5	TRBJ1-5	many	.
TGCGCCAGCAGCCAAGTTAGCGGGGTGACCTACGAGCAGTACTTC	CASSQVSGVTYEQYF	TRBV4-3	TRBJ2-7	many	TRBD2
TGCAGTGCTAGCGGGAAAAAGGAGCAGTACTTC	CSASGKKEQYF	TRBV20-1	TRBJ2-7	.	.
TGTGCCACCAGTGATTTAAGTTCCAGGGGCGGGGAGACCCAGTACTTC	CATSDLSSRGGETQYF	TRBV24-1	TRBJ2-5	many	.
TGCGCCAGCAGCTCACCGAACAGGGACACTGAAGCTTTCTTT	CASSSPNRDTEAFF	TRBV5-1	TRBJ1-1	.	.
TGTGCCAGCTCCCCGGGAGGGCTCAATGAGCAGTTCTTC	CASSPGGLNEQFF	TRBV2	TRBJ2-1	.	TRBD2
TGTGCTAGTGGTTTGGGTGGGACTGAAGCTTTCTTT	CASGLGGTEAFF	TRBV12-5	TRBJ1-1	many	.
TGTGCCAGCAGCTTTACAGGGCAAGGGCCCCAGCATTTT	CASSFTGQGPQHF	TRBV5-6	TRBJ1-5	.	.
TGTGCCGCGAAACAGGTGGACACCGGGGAGCTGTTTTTT	CAAKQVDTGELFF	TRBV10-3	TRBJ2-2	.	.
TGTGCCAGCAGCCAAGAGCAGGTTGGGGGGGCACAAGAGACCCAGTACTTC	CASSQEQVGGAQETQYF	TRBV3-1	TRBJ2-5	few	.
TGTGCCAGCAGTAGTTCGAGAGCAACTAATGAAAAACTGTTTTTT	CASSSSRATNEKLFF	TRBV2	TRBJ1-4	once	.
TGCGCCAGCAGCTTTTTGGGACAGGGGTCCCCCGAGCAGTACTTC	CASSFLGQGSPEQYF	TRBV5-1	TRBJ2-7	.	TRBD1
TGTGCCACCAGTGACCCCCAAATGAGGGGTAGGGGACTTGGGGCCAACGTCCTGACTTTC	CATSDPQMRGRGLGANVLTF	TRBV24-1	TRBJ2-6	many	.
TGTGCCAGCAGTTTAGAGAGCCAAGGAGGCTACACCTTC	CASSLESQGGYTF	TRBV2	TRBJ1-2	.	.
TGTGCCACCAGTGAACCCCCGAACGAGCAGTACTTC	CATSEPPNEQYF	TRBV24-1	TRBJ2-7	.	.